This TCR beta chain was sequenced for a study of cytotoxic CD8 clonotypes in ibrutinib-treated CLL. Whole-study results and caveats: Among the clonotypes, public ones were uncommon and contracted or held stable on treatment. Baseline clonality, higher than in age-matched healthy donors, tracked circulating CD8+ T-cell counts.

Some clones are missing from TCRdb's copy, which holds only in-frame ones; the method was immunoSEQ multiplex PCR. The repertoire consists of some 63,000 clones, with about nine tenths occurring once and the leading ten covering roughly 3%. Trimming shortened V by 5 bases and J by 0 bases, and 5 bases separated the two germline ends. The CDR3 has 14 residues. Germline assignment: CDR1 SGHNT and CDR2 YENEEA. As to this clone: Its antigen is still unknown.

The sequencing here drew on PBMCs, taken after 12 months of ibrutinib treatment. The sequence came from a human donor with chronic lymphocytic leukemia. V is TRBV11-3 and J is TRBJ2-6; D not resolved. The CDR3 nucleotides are TGTGCCAGCAGCCCTAGCTCTGGGGCCAACGTCCTGACTTTC. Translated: CASSPSSGANVLTF.